The clone carrying this T cell receptor (beta chain) has more than one count but fewer than ten. Its antigen is as yet unknown. A TCRbeta library incorporating unique molecular identifiers was prepared. One entry per CDR3 protein, called by TCRdb with MiXCR from the PCR reads. The table records roughly 220,000 distinct CDR3 sequences, around 9.2% of them present only once. This entry is derived from a study of T-cell reconstitution after alpha-beta-depleted transplantation in children. General observations from the study: Where alpha-beta T cells came from about two months after transplant was reportedly several hundred expanded graft clones. After one year, T-cell counts and TCRbeta diversity mostly came from new T cells.

V lost 0 bases, J lost 2 bases, and 7 bases lay in between. The germline V gene has CDR1 LNHNV and CDR2 YYDKDF (reference sequence). The CDR3 is 14 residues long. Specimen: PBMCs, mostly from graft donor cells, collected 360 days after TCRalphabeta/CD19-depleted stem cell transplant. The rearrangement joins TRBV15 to TRBJ2-5, with D uncertain. The TCR sequence derives from a male patient aged 2 to 9 who had a stem cell transplant for acute myeloid leukemia, so the T cells may come from the graft donor. DNA of the CDR3: TGTGCCACCAGCAGAGATTACCAGCAAGAGACCCAGTACTTC. It encodes CATSRDYQQETQYF.